Listed here are 32 T cell receptor beta chains from one sample, sequenced in a study of T cells in Graves' hyperthyroidism and ophthalmopathy. TCR beta CDR3 regions were amplified from RNA. RT-PCR in the first round (using the HTBI primer set) targeted the TCR CDR3. Each CDR3 protein gets one entry after TCRdb re-called the multiplex PCR reads with MiXCR. The data hold around 300,000 distinct CDR3 sequences, with roughly 14% observed a single time. The sequenced sample consisted of blood. The receptors were gathered from a woman aged 25 to 45 with Graves' hyperthyroidism that later progressed to Graves' ophthalmopathy.

This rearrangement joins TRBV20-1 to TRBJ2-5, with D possibly TRBD2 on 5 matching bases. This CDR3 is 17 amino acids long. The V gene lost 3 bases and the J gene lost 2 bases, with 22 bases spanning the gap. Germline CDR1 and CDR2: DFQATT and SNEGSKA (reference sequence). CDR3 region: CSASSASSPRTQETQYF. The CDR3 bases are TGCAGTGCTAGTAGTGCCAGCTCACCCCGGACTCAAGAGACCCAGTACTTC.

This clonotype was seen repeatedly, ten times or more. The gene calls are TRBV28 and TRBJ1-4; no definite D call. Germline CDR1 reads MDHEN; CDR2 reads SYDVKM. CDR3 length: 12 amino acids. V lost 3 bases and J lost 4, with 3 bases in between. In nucleotides, the CDR3 is TGTGCCAGCAGTTTTTATAATGAAAAACTGTTTTTT. This sequence encodes CASSFYNEKLFF.

This clonotype was seen ten or more times. For the CDR3, the DNA is TGTGCCAGCAGTTTTGGCAGAGACAATGAGCAGTTCTTC. It encodes CASSFGRDNEQFF. The genes are TRBV12-3 or TRBV12-4 and TRBJ2-1; D is unclear. The CDR3 has 13 residues. V was trimmed by 3 bases and J by 5 bases, leaving 8 bases between them.

Only a few counts were recorded for this clonotype. The chain joins TRBV9 to TRBJ2-5; weak D call: TRBD2 (5 bases). The CDR3 runs to 14 residues. The germline V gene has CDR1 SGDLS and CDR2 YYNGEE. V lost 0 bases, J lost 5 bases, and 11 bases lay in between. This CDR3 is CASSVGNPGETQYF. In DNA form, the CDR3 reads TGTGCCAGCAGCGTAGGAAACCCGGGGGAGACCCAGTACTTC.

The chain couples TRBV5-4 to TRBJ2-1, with D possibly matching TRBD2 (5 bases). Trimming removed 0 bases from V and 4 bases from J, with 11 bases in between. The CDR3 is 15 residues long. Germline assignment: CDR1 SGHNT and CDR2 YYREEE (reference sequence). CDR3 sequence reads: CASSLDRLKYNEQFF. As DNA, the CDR3 is TGTGCCAGCAGCTTGGATAGACTAAAATACAATGAGCAGTTCTTC.

The chain employs TRBV20-1 and TRBJ2-7, with D possibly being TRBD1 or TRBD2 (5 bases each). V lost 6 bases to trimming and J lost 0 bases, with 18 bases between them. The CDR3 covers 15 residues. Germline V CDR1 and CDR2: DFQATT, SNEGSKA (reference sequence). The CDR3 is CSAPSWGTPSYEQYF. For the CDR3, the DNA is TGCAGTGCCCCTAGTTGGGGGACCCCCTCCTACGAGCAGTACTTC.

This clonotype showed up many times. The V call is TRBV7-6, the J call TRBJ2-5, with TRBD2 matching over 12 bases. J gave up 3 bases and V 4 bases, and 6 bases lay outside the gene matches. Germline V gene lookup returns CDR1 SGHVS and CDR2 FNYEAQ. CDR3 length equals 16 residues. CDR3: CASSSQGLAGKETQYF. The CDR3 bases are TGTGCCAGCAGCTCACAAGGACTAGCGGGAAAAGAGACCCAGTACTTC.

This chain joins TRBV4-1 and TRBJ2-5, with a weak D call TRBD2 (5 bases). V shed 0 bases and J shed 5 bases, with 13 bases lying between them. Germline CDR1 is MGHRA and CDR2 is YSYEKL. The CDR3 runs to 15 residues. The CDR3 loop is CASSQERSGWETQYF. For the CDR3, the DNA is TGCGCCAGCAGCCAAGAGAGGTCGGGGTGGGAGACCCAGTACTTC.

This clonotype showed up just a few times. This chain joins TRBV5-1 and TRBJ2-2, with 9 bases that match TRBD1. The J segment lost 7 bases and the V segment lost 4 bases, leaving 14 bases of the junction unmatched. The CDR3 has 17 amino acids. Per germline, CDR1 SGHRS and CDR2 YFSETQ. The CDR3 region has the DNA TGCGCCAGCAGCCTGGACTGGACAGGGGTTGAAGACGGGGAGCTGTTTTTT. Translated: CASSLDWTGVEDGELFF.

Turning to this clonotype: This may arise from a read error, as a much more abundant clone is one base away. The CDR3, as DNA: TGTGCCAGCAGCTTGACTCACGACAGTGAGCAGTTCTTC. This encodes CASSLTHDSEQFF. The V and J genes are TRBV5-1 and TRBJ2-1; D is perhaps TRBD1 (5 bases). The germline V gene has CDR1 SGHRS and CDR2 YFSETQ. This CDR3 contains 13 residues.

As concerns this clonotype: Just one base apart from a much larger clone, this may be a read error. V is TRBV7-8 and J is TRBJ1-1; D gene ambiguous. Germline assignment: CDR1 SGHVS and CDR2 FQNEAQ. The length of the CDR3 is 13 residues. The CDR3: CAGSLAPETEAFF. The CDR3 nucleotides are TGTGCCGGCAGCTTAGCGCCGGAAACTGAAGCTTTCTTT.

In its sample, this clonotype was seen many times. The rearrangement uses TRBV3-1 and TRBJ2-3, with 7 bases that match TRBD2. Germline loops: CDR1 LGHDT, CDR2 YNNKEL (reference sequence). With 1 base clipped from V and 2 bases from J, the junction kept 6 bases outside the gene matches. The CDR3 consists of 16 residues. The CDR3, as DNA: TGTGCCAGCAGCCAAGCTAGCGGAGCTATCACAGATACGCAGTATTTT. Residues: CASSQASGAITDTQYF.

This clonotype was picked up many times. J is TRBJ2-7 and V is TRBV2; D is ambiguous. Per the germline V gene, CDR1 is SNHLY and CDR2 is FYNNEI. Trimming cost V 2 bases and J 6 bases, with 5 bases left between them. The CDR3 consists of 11 residues. CDR3: CASSEISEQYF. Written as DNA, the CDR3 is TGTGCCAGCAGTGAAATTAGCGAGCAGTACTTC.

For this clonotype: This may be a read error, as it is one base from a much larger clone. The chain couples TRBV5-1 to TRBJ2-2; possible D gene TRBD2, 5 bases. The germline gives CDR1 SGHRS, CDR2 YFSETQ. The CDR3 is 15 residues long. Here the CDR3 DNA reads TGCGCCAGCAGCCCCCAAGCCTCGAACACCGGGGAGATGTTTTTT. It specifies CASSPQASNTGEMFF.

This clonotype was counted at least ten times. The chain carries TRBV6-1 and TRBJ1-3; D not resolved. Germline V CDR1 and CDR2: MNHNS, SASEGT. The CDR3 totals 14 residues. V was shortened by 4 bases and J by 0 bases, with 7 bases between the two germline ends. In DNA, the CDR3 is TGTGCCAGCAGTGCGGGCAGCTCTGGAAACACCATATATTTT. This translates into CASSAGSSGNTIYF.

This clonotype was counted at least ten times. The CDR3 reads CASTPVLAGSYNEQFF. CDR3 DNA: TGCGCCAGCACCCCGGTTCTAGCGGGAAGCTACAATGAGCAGTTCTTC. The chain has TRBV5-1 and TRBJ2-1; 9 nucleotides align to TRBD2. With 6 bases clipped from V and 3 bases from J, the junction kept 10 bases outside the gene matches. Germline V lookup: CDR1 SGHRS, CDR2 YFSETQ. The CDR3 is 16 amino acids.

V is TRBV4-1 and J is TRBJ2-3, with 9 nucleotides matching TRBD2. Germline loops: CDR1 MGHRA, CDR2 YSYEKL. J gave up 8 bases and V 2 bases, and 11 bases lay outside the gene matches. This CDR3 contains 16 residues. The CDR3 protein is CASSQPTAGGLGTQYF. CDR3 in DNA: TGCGCCAGCAGCCAACCCACGGCGGGGGGGTTGGGTACGCAGTATTTT.

Ten or more counts support this clonotype. The chain employs TRBV3-1 and TRBJ1-4, with D possibly being TRBD1 (6 bases). The CDR3 is made up of 15 amino acids. The germline V and J ends were trimmed by 0 bases and 5 bases, with 10 bases remaining between them. The germline V gene encodes CDR1 LGHDT and CDR2 YNNKEL (reference sequence). CDR3 protein: CASSQEPGANEKLFF. The CDR3 bases are TGTGCCAGCAGCCAAGAGCCGGGGGCGAATGAAAAACTGTTTTTT.

This clonotype was observed at least ten times. The rearrangement joins TRBV9 to TRBJ1-1; TRBD1 might be the D (5 bases). The CDR3 sequence is 15 residues long. CDR1 and CDR2 from the germline V gene are SGDLS and YYNGEE. Deletions cut 0 bases from V and 1 base from J, with 10 bases between. CDR3 in amino acids: CASSVGDPRNTEAFF. CDR3 DNA: TGTGCCAGCAGCGTAGGGGACCCCAGGAACACTGAAGCTTTCTTT.

This rearrangement joins TRBV12-3 or TRBV12-4 to TRBJ1-6; TRBD1 is a possible D gene (6 bases). With 6 bases removed from V and 9 bases from J, the gap between germline ends came to 15 bases. The CDR3 is 14 amino acids. The CDR3 is CASSLTGPSSPLHF. The DNA of the CDR3 is TGTGCCAGCAGCCTGACAGGACCAAGTTCACCCCTCCACTTT.

This clonotype was detected ten times or more. The rearrangement joins TRBV2 to TRBJ2-1; 10 bases map to TRBD1. Losses at the gene ends were 5 bases for V and 4 bases for J; bases not matched to a gene: 5. CDR3 length equals 15 residues. The germline V gene has CDR1 SNHLY and CDR2 FYNNEI. CDR3 sequence: CASSPDRGIYNEQFF. The DNA of the CDR3 is TGTGCCAGCAGTCCGGACAGGGGGATTTACAATGAGCAGTTCTTC. Full variable domain (outside the CDR3, taken from reference TRBV2 and TRBJ2-1): EPEVTQTPSHQVTQMGQEVILRCVPISNHLYFYWYRQILGQKVEFLVSFYNNEISEKSEIFDDQFSVERPDGSNFTLKIRSTKLEDSAMYFCASSPDRGIYNEQFFGPGTRLTVL.

The rearrangement uses TRBV9 and TRBJ2-5; 10 bases match TRBD2. J gave up 4 bases and V 4 bases, and 7 bases lay outside the gene matches. This CDR3 contains 15 residues. CDR1 and CDR2 from the germline V gene are SGDLS and YYNGEE. CDR3 DNA sequence: TGTGCCAGCAGCCCTGATGTAGCGGGAGGAGAGACCCAGTACTTC. It translates to CASSPDVAGGETQYF.

This clonotype was found many times. The rearrangement joins TRBV11-2 to TRBJ2-6; D may be TRBD1 (6 bases). Germline lookup yields CDR1 SGHAT and CDR2 FQNNGV. The V and J ends lost 7 bases and 3 bases respectively, with 13 bases between them. The CDR3 loop spans 15 amino acids. As DNA, the CDR3 is TGTGCCAGCACCGCTACAGGGCTTGGGGCCAACGTCCTGACTTTC. Its protein product is CASTATGLGANVLTF.

This clonotype was recorded at least ten times. V is TRBV20-1 and J is TRBJ1-1, with 12 bases lining up with TRBD1. Germline V gene sequence: CDR1 DFQATT, CDR2 SNEGSKA (reference sequence). This CDR3 contains 15 residues. The CDR3 here is CGIGTGGGLNTEAFF. In DNA, the CDR3 is TGCGGCATTGGGACAGGGGGCGGCCTCAACACTGAAGCTTTCTTT.

Many counts were recorded for this clonotype. The chain couples TRBV20-1 to TRBJ1-1, with 7 bases lining up with TRBD1. Per germline, CDR1 DFQATT and CDR2 SNEGSKA (reference sequence). The junction had 5 bases not matched to a gene; V was cut back by 6 bases and J by 1 base. The CDR3 spans 13 residues. CDR3 DNA: TGCAGTGCAGGAACAGGGGAGAACACTGAAGCTTTCTTT. It codes for CSAGTGENTEAFF.

The sample holds many counts of this clonotype. This chain joins TRBV29-1 and TRBJ2-1, with TRBD1 matching 7 bases. This CDR3 is built from 12 residues. V was clipped by 5 bases and J by 4 bases; unmatched bases: 2. CDR1 SQVTM and CDR2 ANQGSEA come from the germline V gene. In DNA form, the CDR3 reads TGCAGCGTTCAGGGGGTATACAATGAGCAGTTCTTC. Its translation: CSVQGVYNEQFF.

This clonotype was counted at least ten times. The chain links TRBV7-3 to TRBJ2-2; D is undetermined. V lost 5 bases and J lost 6, with 19 bases in between. The CDR3 runs 16 residues. CDR1 is SGHTA and CDR2 is FQGTGA in the germline V gene. In DNA form, the CDR3 reads TGTGCCAGCAGCCCGGCCTCCCCGGGTTTGGCCGGGGAGCTGTTTTTT. Encoded protein: CASSPASPGLAGELFF.

This clonotype was seen at least ten times. This chain joins TRBV20-1 and TRBJ2-3, with unresolved D. Trimming cost V 2 bases and J 2 bases, with 11 bases left between them. Germline V lookup: CDR1 DFQATT, CDR2 SNEGSKA (reference sequence). The CDR3 sequence is 14 residues long. The CDR3 DNA follows: TGCAGTGCTAGACGGGTTGGGTTCACAGATACGCAGTATTTT. It yields the protein CSARRVGFTDTQYF.

This clonotype has ten or more counts. The rearrangement links TRBV28 to TRBJ2-7; D is undetermined. Between the trimmed V and J ends, which lost 6 bases and 3 bases, there was a span of 6 bases. CDR1 is MDHEN, CDR2 SYDVKM, per germline. The CDR3 is 11 residues long. CDR3 DNA sequence: TGTGCCAGCAGATACGGCTACGAGCAGTACTTC. Its translation is CASRYGYEQYF.

This clonotype appeared many times. The chain couples TRBV11-2 to TRBJ1-3; D not resolved. Germline CDR1 SGHAT, CDR2 FQNNGV. The CDR3 consists of 13 residues. V lost 4 bases to trimming and J lost 4 bases, with 8 bases between them. The CDR3 protein is CASSSERGNTIYF. The CDR3 coding sequence is TGTGCCAGCAGCTCAGAACGGGGAAACACCATATATTTT.

The V call is TRBV19, the J call TRBJ2-1, with 9 nucleotides matching TRBD2. The trim removed 7 bases at V and 9 bases at J, leaving 16 bases unmatched. The V gene's germline CDR1 is LNHDA and CDR2 SQIVND (reference sequence). This CDR3 comprises 16 residues. The DNA for the CDR3 is TGTGCCAGTATGGCTAGCGGGAAGAACGAGGTCGGTGAGCAGTTCTTC. It translates to CASMASGKNEVGEQFF.

Ten or more counts support this clonotype. V is TRBV6-1 and J is TRBJ2-5; 10 bases agree with TRBD1. The trim removed 6 bases at V and 2 bases at J, leaving 9 bases unmatched. This CDR3 has 16 amino acids. Germline values: CDR1 MNHNS, CDR2 SASEGT. The CDR3 is CASSRGTGVHQETQYF. CDR3 bases: TGTGCCAGCAGCAGGGGGACAGGGGTTCATCAAGAGACCCAGTACTTC.